The clone carrying this T cell receptor beta chain showed up just a few times. The length of the CDR3 is 13 residues. The germline gives CDR1 SEHNR, CDR2 FQNEAQ (reference sequence). V was shortened by 0 bases and J by 5 bases, with 7 bases between the two germline ends. Assay used: immunoSEQ multiplex PCR; TCRdb lists only in-frame clones, some missing. The data hold approximately 160,000 clones, with 78% observed a single time. Each and every patient relapsed after autologous stem cell transplantation, and patients got differing brentuximab vedotin exposure. The data are from a study of PD-1 blockade in classical Hodgkin lymphoma.

The TCR originated in a human donor with classical Hodgkin lymphoma. J is TRBJ1-2 and V is TRBV7-9; no clear D. Source: peripheral blood mononuclear cells (PBMCs), taken before the second cycle of nivolumab. CDR3 in amino acids: CASSLAGIYGYTF. The CDR3 DNA sequence: TGTGCCAGCAGCTTAGCGGGGATATATGGCTACACCTTC. The variable domain in full, with the rest retrieved from reference TRBV7-9 and TRBJ1-2, is DTGVSQNPRHKITKRGQNVTFRCDPISEHNRLYWYRQTLGQGPEFLTYFQNEAQLEKSRLLSDRFSAERPKGSFSTLEIQRTEQGDSAMYLCASSLAGIYGYTFGSGTRLTVV.